Below, 8 T cell receptor beta chains from the same sample are listed, as sequenced in a study of cytomegalovirus exposure and HLA in healthy donors. Both 60 Vbeta primers and 13 Jbeta primers went into the PCR. Method: immunoSEQ multiplex PCR; TCRdb's copy keeps in-frame clones and lacks some. The sample shows over 200,000 clones, 70% to 90% of them seen only once. The sample was PBMCs. Receptors were obtained from a human donor in good health.

CDR3 nucleotide sequence: TGTGCCAGCAGTGAACAGGGAAACATTCAGTACTTC. Its translation: CASSEQGNIQYF. The chain couples TRBV6-5 to TRBJ2-4; D may be TRBD1 (6 bases). Per the germline V gene, CDR1 is MNHEY and CDR2 is SVGAGI. CDR3 length equals 12 residues. V was clipped by 5 bases and J by 6 bases, with 8 bases between them.

The J gene is TRBJ2-7, the V gene TRBV6-4, with a weak D call TRBD1 (6 bases). From germline, CDR1 is MRHNA and CDR2 SNTAGT. The CDR3 loop spans 16 amino acids. Trimming cost V 3 bases and J 2 bases, with 17 bases left between them. The DNA of the CDR3 is TGTGCCAGCAGTGAGCGACAGGTCAGGTCAGCCTACGAGCAGTACTTC. Translation: CASSERQVRSAYEQYF.

V is TRBV10-3 and J is TRBJ2-3, with 11 bases fitting TRBD2. This CDR3 comprises 14 residues. Per germline, CDR1 ENHRY and CDR2 SYGVKD. V was clipped by 10 bases and J by 1 base; unmatched bases: 4. For the CDR3, the DNA is TGTGCCACCGTAGCGGGAGGGCGCACAGATACGCAGTATTTT. Its translation is CATVAGGRTDTQYF.

V is TRBV29-1 and J is TRBJ2-1; 8 nucleotides match TRBD1. Germline trimming cut 4 bases from V and 7 bases from J; bases unmatched to any gene: 9. The CDR3 length is 14 residues. Germline V gene data show CDR1 as SQVTM and CDR2 as ANQGSEA. CDR3 residues: CSVVVPTGGNEQFF. As DNA, the CDR3 is TGCAGCGTTGTAGTCCCCACAGGGGGTAATGAGCAGTTCTTC.

The chain has TRBV7-8 and TRBJ1-4; D might be TRBD1 (6 bases). Trimming took off 6 bases at V and 5 bases at J, with 7 bases between the two ends. Germline loops: CDR1 SGHVS, CDR2 FQNEAQ. This CDR3 spans 12 amino acids. CDR3 sequence reads: CASSQGNEKLFF. The CDR3 nucleotides read TGTGCCAGCAGTCAGGGGAATGAAAAACTGTTTTTT.

The chain links TRBV10-2 to TRBJ2-3; 7 bases are shared with TRBD1. V gave up 7 bases and J gave up 8 bases; unmatched junction bases: 21. Per the germline V gene, CDR1 is WSHSY and CDR2 is SAAADI. CDR3 length equals 17 residues. The DNA of the CDR3 is TGCGCCAGCATTCCGGGACAGATCAGGACTGGGAGTGGTACGCAGTATTTT. Translation: CASIPGQIRTGSGTQYF.

This clone appeared once. J is TRBJ2-5 and V is TRBV11-2; tentatively, D is TRBD1 (6 bases). Germline V gives CDR1 SGHAT, CDR2 FQNNGV. This CDR3 region has 14 residues. V lost 5 bases to trimming and J lost 5 bases, with 15 bases between them. The CDR3 loop reads CASSKPRGGETQYF. The DNA of the CDR3 is TGTGCCAGCAGCAAACCCAGGGGTGGGGAGACCCAGTACTTC.

V gene TRBV5-1 combines with J gene TRBJ1-2, with TRBD1 identical over 7 bases. V lost 5 bases to trimming and J lost 2 bases; unmatched junction nucleotides: 18. This CDR3 comprises 18 residues. Germline V gene lookup returns CDR1 SGHRS and CDR2 YFSETQ. The CDR3 reads CASRRQGGHPDLNYGYTF. The CDR3 DNA is TGCGCCAGCAGACGGCAAGGGGGCCATCCTGACCTCAACTATGGCTACACCTTC.